This entry concerns a single TCR beta chain. Its antigen is as yet unknown. The length of the CDR3 is 16 residues. The trim removed 0 bases at V and 0 bases at J, leaving 6 bases unmatched. Germline CDR1 reads SGHNT; CDR2 reads YYREEE (reference sequence). This sample stems from a study of cytomegalovirus exposure and HLA in healthy donors. Study-wide background: A previous analysis identified more than 100 million unique TCR beta sequences derived from 180 million or so T cells. Study results and limitations: DRB1 had the most TCR associations and HLA-C the fewest, a later analysis found, with rates varying by HLA locus. The study labeled more than 150 TCR beta chains cytomegalovirus-associated. Cytomegalovirus status was reportedly diagnosed by the classifier with high specificity and sensitivity.

The primer mix had 60 Vbeta and 13 Jbeta primers. Data came from immunoSEQ multiplex PCR; TCRdb stores just in-frame clones and leaves some out. The profile covers about 160,000 clones, with 70% to 90% appearing a single time and under 0.95% taken by the ten largest. The sequence was obtained from a woman aged 30 to 39 in good health and CMV-seronegative. Material: PBMCs. V is TRBV5-4 and J is TRBJ2-7, with 7 positions matching TRBD2. CDR3 nucleotides: TGTGCCAGCAGCTTGGCCTGGGGGGGACGCTCCTACGAGCAGTACTTC. The encoded protein is CASSLAWGGRSYEQYF.